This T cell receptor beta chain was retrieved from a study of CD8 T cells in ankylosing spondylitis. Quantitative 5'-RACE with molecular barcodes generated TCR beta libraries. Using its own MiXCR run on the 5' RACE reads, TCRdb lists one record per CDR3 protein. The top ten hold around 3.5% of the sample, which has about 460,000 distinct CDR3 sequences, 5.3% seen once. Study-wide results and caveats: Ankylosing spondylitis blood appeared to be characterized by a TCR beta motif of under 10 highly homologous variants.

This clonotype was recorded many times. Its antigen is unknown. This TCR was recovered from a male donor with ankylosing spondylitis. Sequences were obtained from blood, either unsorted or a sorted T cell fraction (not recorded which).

Here the CDR3 reads CASSPLYRGESPLHF. Written as DNA, the CDR3 is TGTGCCAGCAGCCCCCTTTACAGGGGCGAATCACCCCTCCACTTT. The chain uses TRBV12-3 or TRBV12-4 and TRBJ1-6; TRBD1 agrees at 7 bases. Trimming removed 6 bases from V and 10 bases from J; junction bases left unmatched: 12. The CDR3 is 15 amino acids.